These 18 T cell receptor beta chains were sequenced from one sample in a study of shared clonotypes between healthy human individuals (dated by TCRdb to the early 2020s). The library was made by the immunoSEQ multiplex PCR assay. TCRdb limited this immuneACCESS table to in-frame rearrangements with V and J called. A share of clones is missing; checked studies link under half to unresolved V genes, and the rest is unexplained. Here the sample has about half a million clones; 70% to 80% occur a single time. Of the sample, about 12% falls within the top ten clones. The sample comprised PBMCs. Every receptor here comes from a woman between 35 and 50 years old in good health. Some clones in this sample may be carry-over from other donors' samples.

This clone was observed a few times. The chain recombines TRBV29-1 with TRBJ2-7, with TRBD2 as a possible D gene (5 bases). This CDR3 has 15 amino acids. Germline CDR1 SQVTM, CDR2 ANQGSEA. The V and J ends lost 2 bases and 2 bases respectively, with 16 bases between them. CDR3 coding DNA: TGCAGCGTTGAACTTGGGGTTGGCGGGCCCTACGAGCAGTACTTC. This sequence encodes CSVELGVGGPYEQYF.

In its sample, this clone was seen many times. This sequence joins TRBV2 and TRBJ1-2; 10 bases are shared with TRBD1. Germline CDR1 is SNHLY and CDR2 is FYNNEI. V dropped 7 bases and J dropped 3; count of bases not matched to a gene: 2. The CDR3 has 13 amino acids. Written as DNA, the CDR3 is TGTGCCAGCATGGGGACAGGGGACTATGGCTACACCTTC. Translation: CASMGTGDYGYTF.

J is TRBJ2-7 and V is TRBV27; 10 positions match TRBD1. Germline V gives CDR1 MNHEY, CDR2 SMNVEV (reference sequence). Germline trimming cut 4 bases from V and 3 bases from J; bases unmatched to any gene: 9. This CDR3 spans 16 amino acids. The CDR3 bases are TGTGCCAGCAGTTCGCCTAGACAGGGGGCGCGCTACGAGCAGTACTTC. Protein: CASSSPRQGARYEQYF.

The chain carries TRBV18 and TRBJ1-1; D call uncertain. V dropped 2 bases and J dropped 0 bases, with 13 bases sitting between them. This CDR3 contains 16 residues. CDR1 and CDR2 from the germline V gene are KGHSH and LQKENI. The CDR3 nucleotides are TGTGCCAGCTCACCAGGGCAGCCCTTCATGAACACTGAAGCTTTCTTT. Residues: CASSPGQPFMNTEAFF.

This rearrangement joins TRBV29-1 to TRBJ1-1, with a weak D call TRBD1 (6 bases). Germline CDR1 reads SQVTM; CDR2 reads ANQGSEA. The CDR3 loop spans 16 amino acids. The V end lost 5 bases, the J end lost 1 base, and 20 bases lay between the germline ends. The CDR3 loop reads CSVQGSQGQWNTEAFF. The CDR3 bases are TGCAGCGTTCAGGGGTCACAGGGCCAATGGAACACTGAAGCTTTCTTT.

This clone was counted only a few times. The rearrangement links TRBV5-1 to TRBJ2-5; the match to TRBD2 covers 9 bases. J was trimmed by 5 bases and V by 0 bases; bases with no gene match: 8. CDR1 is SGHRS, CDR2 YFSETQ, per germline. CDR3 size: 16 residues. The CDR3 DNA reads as TGCGCCAGCAGCTTGGGACTAGCGGCGGGTTGGGAGACCCAGTACTTC. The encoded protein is CASSLGLAAGWETQYF.

CDR3 bases: TGTGCCAGCAGCAAATGGACCGACGGCGCTGAAGCTTTCTTT. Encoded protein: CASSKWTDGAEAFF. The genes are TRBV27 and TRBJ1-1; D remains unclear. Trimming removed 6 bases from V and 6 bases from J, with 17 bases in between. This CDR3 spans 14 amino acids. Germline V gene data show CDR1 as MNHEY and CDR2 as SMNVEV (reference sequence).

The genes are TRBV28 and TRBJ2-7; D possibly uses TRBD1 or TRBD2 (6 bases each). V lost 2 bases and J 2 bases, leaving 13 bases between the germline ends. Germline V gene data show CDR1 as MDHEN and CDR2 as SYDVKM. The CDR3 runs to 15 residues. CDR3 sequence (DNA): TGTGCCAGCAGTTTAGGGGGGCTAGCAGCCTACGAGCAGTACTTC. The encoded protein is CASSLGGLAAYEQYF.

The CDR3 nucleotides are TGTGCCAGCAGCTTGGTGGCAGTTAGCACAGATACGCAGTATTTT. Its translation: CASSLVAVSTDTQYF. The chain uses TRBV5-6 and TRBJ2-3, with no clear D. CDR3 length: 15 residues. The germline V and J ends were trimmed by 0 bases and 0 bases, with 8 bases remaining between them. Germline V gene data show CDR1 as SGHDT and CDR2 as YYEEEE.

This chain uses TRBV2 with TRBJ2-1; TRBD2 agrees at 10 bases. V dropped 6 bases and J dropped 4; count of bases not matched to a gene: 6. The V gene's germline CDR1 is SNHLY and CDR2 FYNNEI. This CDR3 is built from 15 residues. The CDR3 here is CASRPGTSVYNEQFF. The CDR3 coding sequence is TGTGCCAGCAGACCCGGGACTAGCGTATACAATGAGCAGTTCTTC.

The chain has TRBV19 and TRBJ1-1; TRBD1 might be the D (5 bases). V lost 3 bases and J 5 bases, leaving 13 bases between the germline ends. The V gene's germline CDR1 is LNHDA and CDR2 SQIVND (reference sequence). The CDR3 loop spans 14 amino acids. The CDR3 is CASSINLGGTEAFF. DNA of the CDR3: TGTGCCAGTAGTATTAACCTTGGGGGGACTGAAGCTTTCTTT. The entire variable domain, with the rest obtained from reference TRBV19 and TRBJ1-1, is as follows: DGGITQSPKYLFRKEGQNVTLSCEQNLNHDAMYWYRQDPGQGLRLIYYSQIVNDFQKGDIAEGYSVSREKKESFPLTVTSAQKNPTAFYLCASSINLGGTEAFFGQGTRLTVV.

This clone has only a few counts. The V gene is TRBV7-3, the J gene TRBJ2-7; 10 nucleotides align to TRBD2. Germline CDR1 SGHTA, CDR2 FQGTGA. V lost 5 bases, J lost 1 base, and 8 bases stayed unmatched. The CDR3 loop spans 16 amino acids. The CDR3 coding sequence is TGTGCCAGCAGCCGTACCGGGACTAGCGCATCCTACGAGCAGTACTTC. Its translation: CASSRTGTSASYEQYF.

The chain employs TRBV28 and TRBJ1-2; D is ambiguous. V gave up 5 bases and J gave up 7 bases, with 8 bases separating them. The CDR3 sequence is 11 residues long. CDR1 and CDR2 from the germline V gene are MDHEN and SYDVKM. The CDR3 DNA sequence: TGTGCCAGCAGTCAAGGGTTTGGCTACACCTTC. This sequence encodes CASSQGFGYTF.

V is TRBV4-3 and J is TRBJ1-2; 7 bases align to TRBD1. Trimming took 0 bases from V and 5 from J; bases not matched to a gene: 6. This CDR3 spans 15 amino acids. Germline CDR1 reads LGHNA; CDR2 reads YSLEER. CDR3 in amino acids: CASSQEDRQPYGYTF. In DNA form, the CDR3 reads TGCGCCAGCAGCCAAGAGGACAGGCAGCCTTATGGCTACACCTTC.

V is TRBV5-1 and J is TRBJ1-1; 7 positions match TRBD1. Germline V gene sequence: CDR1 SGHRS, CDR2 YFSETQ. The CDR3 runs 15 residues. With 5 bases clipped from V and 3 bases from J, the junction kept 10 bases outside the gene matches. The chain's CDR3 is CASSQTGSGDTEAFF. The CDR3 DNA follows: TGCGCCAGCAGTCAGACAGGGTCGGGGGACACTGAAGCTTTCTTT.

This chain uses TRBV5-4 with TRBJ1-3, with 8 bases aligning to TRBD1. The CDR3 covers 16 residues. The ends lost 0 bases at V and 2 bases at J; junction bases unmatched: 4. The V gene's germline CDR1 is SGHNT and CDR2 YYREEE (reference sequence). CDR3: CASSLGTGRTGNTIYF. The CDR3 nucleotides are TGTGCCAGCAGCTTGGGGACAGGGAGGACTGGAAACACCATATATTTT.

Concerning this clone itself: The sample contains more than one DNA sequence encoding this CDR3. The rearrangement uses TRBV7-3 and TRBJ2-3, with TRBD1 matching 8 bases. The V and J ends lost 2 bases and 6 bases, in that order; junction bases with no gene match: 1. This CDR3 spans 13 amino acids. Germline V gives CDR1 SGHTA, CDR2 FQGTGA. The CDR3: CASSLQGADTQYF. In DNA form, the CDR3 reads TGTGCCAGCAGCTTACAGGGGGCGGATACGCAGTATTTT.

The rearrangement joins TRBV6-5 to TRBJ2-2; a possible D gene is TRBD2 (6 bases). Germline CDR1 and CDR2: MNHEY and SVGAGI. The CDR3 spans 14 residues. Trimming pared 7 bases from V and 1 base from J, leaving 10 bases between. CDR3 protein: CASKTSRNTGELFF. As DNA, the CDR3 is TGTGCCAGCAAGACTAGTAGGAACACCGGGGAGCTGTTTTTT.